The next 25 T cell receptor beta chains were all read from a single sample in a study of prognosis after radiotherapy for stage I lung cancer. Researchers used two-round multiplex PCR to amplify TCR beta CDR3 starting from genomic DNA. Round-one PCR had primers specific to each TRBV and TRBJ gene. TCRdb independently ran MiXCR on the multiplex PCR reads; one entry per CDR3 protein. The table includes some 25,000 distinct CDR3 sequences, approximately 35% detected once. Sequences were derived from PBMCs, sampled before or after stereotactic body radiation therapy (not recorded which). The receptors were sampled from a donor aged 50 or older with non-small cell lung cancer.

This clonotype came up many times. The chain joins TRBV2 to TRBJ1-4; weak D call: TRBD1 (5 bases). The CDR3 spans 13 residues. Per the germline V gene, CDR1 is SNHLY and CDR2 is FYNNEI. Trimming removed 6 bases at V and 8 bases at J, with 13 bases between. The CDR3 region is CASSRTGTEKLFF. As DNA, the CDR3 is TGTGCCAGCAGCCGTACAGGTACCGAAAAACTGTTTTTT.

This clonotype was detected only a few times. The chain links TRBV4-1 to TRBJ2-3, with D perhaps being TRBD1 or TRBD2 (6 bases each). Per the germline V gene, CDR1 is MGHRA and CDR2 is YSYEKL. This CDR3 spans 15 amino acids. V was clipped by 2 bases and J by 4 bases, with 13 bases between them. The CDR3: CASSQNAGQADTQYF. The DNA of the CDR3 is TGCGCCAGCAGCCAAAACGCGGGACAAGCAGATACGCAGTATTTT.

There are many counts of this clonotype. The V call is TRBV7-9, the J call TRBJ1-1; TRBD1 might be the D (5 bases). V lost 8 bases and J lost 3, with 19 bases in between. The CDR3 runs 15 residues. Per germline, CDR1 SEHNR and CDR2 FQNEAQ (reference sequence). The CDR3 reads CASDGGLTSHTEAFF. The CDR3, as DNA: TGTGCCAGCGACGGGGGTTTAACAAGCCACACTGAAGCTTTCTTT.

With respect to this clonotype: With only one base between it and a far larger clone, this is likely a read error. The V call is TRBV6-8, the J call TRBJ2-3, with 7 bases that match TRBD1. CDR1 and CDR2 from the germline V gene are MNHGY and SAAAGT. The CDR3 totals 15 residues. The CDR3 protein is CVSSYRTGFTDTQYF. The CDR3 nucleotides are TGTGTCAGCAGTTACCGGACAGGATTTACAGATACGCAGTATTTT.

This chain links TRBV12-3 or TRBV12-4 with TRBJ2-3, with TRBD2 matching 7 bases. The CDR3 totals 14 residues. Trimming cost V 4 bases and J 9 bases; bases outside gene matches: 10. CDR3 loop: CASSYGGFSSTQYF. The DNA of the CDR3 is TGTGCCAGCAGTTACGGGGGGTTCTCCTCAACGCAGTATTTT.

This clonotype was recorded many times. The gene calls are TRBV28 and TRBJ2-1; no firm D call. V lost 2 bases to trimming and J lost 0 bases, with 5 bases between them. Germline values: CDR1 MDHEN, CDR2 SYDVKM. The CDR3 extends over 14 amino acids. CDR3 DNA: TGTGCCAGCAGTTTACTTCACTCCTACAATGAGCAGTTCTTC. This translates into CASSLLHSYNEQFF.

The chain has TRBV7-6 and TRBJ2-5, with 7 bases fitting TRBD1. This CDR3 has 11 amino acids. The J segment lost 8 bases and the V segment lost 5 bases, leaving 2 bases of the junction unmatched. CDR1 and CDR2 from the germline V gene are SGHVS and FNYEAQ. The CDR3 DNA sequence: TGTGCCAGCAGCCGGGACAGTACCCAGTACTTC. As protein: CASSRDSTQYF.

Worth noting for this clonotype: This likely traces to a read error, being one base from a far larger clone. The chain employs TRBV6-2 or TRBV6-3 and TRBJ2-7; 9 bases are shared with TRBD1. From germline, CDR1 is MNHEY and CDR2 SVGEGT. The junction had 5 bases not matched to a gene; V was cut back by 4 bases and J by 1 base. The CDR3 is made up of 15 amino acids. DNA of the CDR3: TGTGCCAGCAGTTTATGGACAGGGGATTCCTACGAGCAGTACTTC. It encodes CASSLWTGDSYEQYF.

This clonotype has a count of ten or more. The chain employs TRBV7-9 and TRBJ2-3; perhaps TRBD2 as D (5 bases). Per the germline V gene, CDR1 is SEHNR and CDR2 is FQNEAQ (reference sequence). Between the trimmed V and J ends, which lost 4 bases and 3 bases, there was a span of 11 bases. There are 14 residues in the CDR3. CDR3 residues: CASSSSAVTDTQYF. Here the CDR3 DNA reads TGTGCCAGCAGCTCATCAGCGGTAACAGATACGCAGTATTTT.

This clonotype was counted many times. The chain carries TRBV10-3 and TRBJ2-1, with a tentative D call TRBD2 (6 bases). The CDR3 is 13 amino acids. The V gene lost 11 bases and the J gene lost 6 bases, with 17 bases spanning the gap. In germline, CDR1 is ENHRY, CDR2 SYGVKD. The DNA of the CDR3 is TGTGCCGCAATGGACGGGGGTAGCAATGAGCAGTTCTTC. Translating it yields CAAMDGGSNEQFF.

Many counts were recorded for this clonotype. The chain joins TRBV19 to TRBJ2-7, with D perhaps TRBD2 (6 bases). The CDR3 runs to 15 residues. Looked up from germline, CDR1 is LNHDA and CDR2 is SQIVND (reference sequence). V was pared by 1 base and J by 5 bases, with 15 bases between. In DNA form, the CDR3 reads TGTGCCAGTAGTATAGGGAGCGGGCGGGATGACGAGCAGTACTTC. Residues: CASSIGSGRDDEQYF.

V is TRBV12-3 or TRBV12-4 and J is TRBJ2-7; no definite D call. V gave up 4 bases and J gave up 2 bases, with 18 bases separating them. This CDR3 comprises 16 residues. This CDR3 reads CASSSLGTGTPYEQYF. In DNA, the CDR3 is TGTGCCAGCAGTTCCTTAGGTACCGGCACGCCCTACGAGCAGTACTTC.

This clonotype was recorded at least ten times. The chain recombines TRBV24-1 with TRBJ2-5, with 8 bases lining up with TRBD1. Germline CDR1 reads KGHDR; CDR2 reads SFDVKD. Trimming at V came to 8 bases and at J to 3 bases, leaving 4 bases not matched to a gene. This CDR3 spans 13 amino acids. The CDR3 protein is CATNDRGEETQYF. The CDR3 region has the DNA TGTGCCACCAACGACAGGGGAGAAGAGACCCAGTACTTC.

Of note for this clonotype: This may arise from a read error, as a much more abundant clone is one base away. The J gene is TRBJ2-1, the V gene TRBV20-1, with 11 nucleotides matching TRBD2. The CDR3 consists of 14 residues. J gave up 7 bases and V 2 bases, and 4 bases lay outside the gene matches. Germline V gene lookup returns CDR1 DFQATT and CDR2 SNEGSKA (reference sequence). CDR3 sequence (DNA): TGCAGTGCTAGACAACTAGCGGGAGTAAATGAGCAGTTCTTC. Residues: CSARQLAGVNEQFF.

This clonotype was detected ten times or more. The gene calls are TRBV19 and TRBJ2-3; D possibly uses TRBD1 or TRBD2 (5 bases each). The CDR3 runs 15 residues. Trimming shortened V by 5 bases and J by 1 base, and 13 bases separated the two germline ends. The germline V gene has CDR1 LNHDA and CDR2 SQIVND (reference sequence). The CDR3 DNA is TGTGCCAGTAGTGTCCGGGACCTACGCACAGATACGCAGTATTTT. It codes for CASSVRDLRTDTQYF. The full variable domain, with the rest looked up from reference TRBV19 and TRBJ2-3, is DGGITQSPKYLFRKEGQNVTLSCEQNLNHDAMYWYRQDPGQGLRLIYYSQIVNDFQKGDIAEGYSVSREKKESFPLTVTSAQKNPTAFYLCASSVRDLRTDTQYFGPGTRLTVL.

This chain links TRBV12-3 or TRBV12-4 with TRBJ1-5, with D tentatively TRBD1 (5 bases). The CDR3 totals 16 residues. Between the trimmed V and J ends, which lost 2 bases and 5 bases, there was a span of 16 bases. The CDR3 DNA sequence: TGTGCCAGCAGTTTACAAGGGGCCGGATTGTATCAGCCCCAGCATTTT. It translates to CASSLQGAGLYQPQHF.

This clonotype occurred a few times. The germline gene is not matched at one end of the junction; a read error may be the cause. The chain employs TRBV19 and TRBJ1-1; TRBD1 matches 7 bases. The CDR3 runs to 15 residues. The germline gives CDR1 LNHDA, CDR2 SQIVND (reference sequence). CDR3 sequence (DNA): TGTGCCGGTAGTCCACCGGGCAGGGGGAAAACTGAAGCTTTCTTT. Protein sequence: CAGSPPGRGKTEAFF.

This clonotype was seen many times. V usage is TRBV6-1 and J usage is TRBJ2-1; D ambiguous. With 6 bases removed from V and 5 bases from J, the gap between germline ends came to 11 bases. The germline V gene encodes CDR1 MNHNS and CDR2 SASEGT. This CDR3 has 13 residues. CDR3 nucleotides: TGTGCCAGCAGGGCCACTGGAAACAATGAGCAGTTCTTC. Amino acids: CASRATGNNEQFF.

This clonotype occurred many times. This chain links TRBV9 with TRBJ2-5; D gene ambiguous. Trimming left V 3 bases short and J 4 bases short, with 7 bases between. The CDR3 runs 12 residues. CDR1 and CDR2 (germline): SGDLS, YYNGEE. The CDR3 protein is CASSAGGETQYF. The CDR3 region has the DNA TGTGCCAGCAGCGCGGGCGGAGAGACCCAGTACTTC. Drawing the rest from reference TRBV9 and TRBJ2-5, the complete variable domain is DSGVTQTPKHLITATGQRVTLRCSPRSGDLSVYWYQQSLDQGLQFLIQYYNGEERAKGNILERFSAQQFPDLHSELNLSSLELGDSALYFCASSAGGETQYFGPGTRLLVL.

This clonotype was detected many times. The DNA of the CDR3 is TGTGCTAGTGGCCCGCGCCAGGGTGGACAAGAGACCCAGTACTTC. This sequence encodes CASGPRQGGQETQYF. V gene TRBV12-5 combines with J gene TRBJ2-5; D perhaps matches TRBD1 (5 bases). This CDR3 has 15 residues. V gave up 6 bases and J gave up 2 bases, with 16 bases separating them. CDR1 and CDR2 from the germline V gene are LGHNT and FRNRAP.

Notes on this clonotype: A read error may account for a junction end that differs from germline. This chain connects TRBV6-2 or TRBV6-3 to TRBJ2-7; 9 nucleotides agree with TRBD2. The germline V gene encodes CDR1 MNHEY and CDR2 SVGEGT. The CDR3 is 14 residues long. The CDR3 loop is CASRYGTSIYEKYF. DNA for the CDR3: TGTGCCAGCAGGTACGGGACTAGCATTTACGAGAAGTACTTC.

This clonotype was picked up a small number of times. This sequence is one base from a far larger clone and is likely a read error. The V gene is TRBV12-3 or TRBV12-4, the J gene TRBJ2-2; possible D gene TRBD2, 5 bases. This CDR3 contains 15 residues. Trimming removed 5 bases from V and 4 bases from J, with 14 bases in between. The CDR3 loop reads CASSLSWRPTGELFF. The CDR3 DNA sequence: TGTGCCAGCAGTCTAAGCTGGAGGCCCACCGGGGAGCTGTTTTTT.

The V gene is TRBV7-2, the J gene TRBJ2-2, with D unresolved. This CDR3 contains 16 residues. Germline V lookup: CDR1 SGHTA, CDR2 FQGNSA. Trimming took off 4 bases at V and 2 bases at J, with 14 bases between the two ends. CDR3 residues: CASSYQSGHNTGELFF. The CDR3 DNA reads as TGTGCCAGCAGCTATCAGTCCGGGCATAACACCGGGGAGCTGTTTTTT.

This clonotype was counted at least ten times. This chain connects TRBV27 to TRBJ2-3, with 9 bases lining up with TRBD1. CDR1 MNHEY and CDR2 SMNVEV come from the germline V gene (reference sequence). The CDR3 totals 16 residues. Losses at the gene ends were 2 bases for V and 4 bases for J; bases not matched to a gene: 7. The CDR3 DNA reads as TGTGCCAGCAGTTTAAGTTCACAGGGGGCCGCAGATACGCAGTATTTT. Its protein product is CASSLSSQGAADTQYF.

At least ten counts were recorded for this clonotype. The chain has TRBV10-3 and TRBJ1-5, with 8 bases aligning to TRBD1. The CDR3 sequence is 15 residues long. CDR1 and CDR2 from the germline V gene are ENHRY and SYGVKD. V lost 6 bases and J lost 1; bases outside the gene matches: 5. The CDR3 DNA is TGTGCCATCAGCGCCGACAGGGGAAGCAATCAGCCCCAGCATTTT. It codes for CAISADRGSNQPQHF.